The 22 T cell receptor beta chains presented below share a single source sample, sequenced in a study of technical replicates of blood from several donors. Using immunoSEQ multiplex PCR, the repertoire was profiled, and TCRdb retains in-frame clones only, with some absent. The sample gives about 78,000 clones, 85% to 95% of which show up once; around 0.43% is in the top ten. The source material was T cells isolated from PBMCs. These receptors originate from a human donor in good health.

This chain links TRBV6-1 with TRBJ1-1; no reliable D call. The CDR3 is 13 residues long. V lost 4 bases to trimming and J lost 0 bases, with 6 bases between them. From germline, CDR1 is MNHNS and CDR2 SASEGT. CDR3 nucleotides: TGTGCCAGCAGTGTGGCTGTGAACACTGAAGCTTTCTTT. This translates into CASSVAVNTEAFF.

This chain links TRBV6-1 with TRBJ2-3; 13 bases line up with TRBD2. The CDR3 covers 16 residues. J gave up 4 bases and V 0 bases, and 1 base lay outside the gene matches. CDR1 and CDR2 from the germline V gene are MNHNS and SASEGT. The CDR3 spells CASSEALAGGADTQYF. Written as DNA, the CDR3 is TGTGCCAGCAGTGAAGCACTAGCGGGAGGGGCAGATACGCAGTATTTT.

DNA of the CDR3: TGTGCCAGCAGTTCTCCCACAGGGTATGGCTACACCTTC. Translating gives CASSSPTGYGYTF. The rearrangement joins TRBV27 to TRBJ1-2, with D perhaps matching TRBD1 (6 bases). V lost 4 bases to trimming and J lost 5 bases, with 11 bases between them. Germline V lookup: CDR1 MNHEY, CDR2 SMNVEV (reference sequence). This CDR3 region has 13 residues.

The genes are TRBV28 and TRBJ1-2, with D maybe TRBD1 (5 bases). The CDR3 runs to 14 residues. Germline V gene lookup returns CDR1 MDHEN and CDR2 SYDVKM. Trimming shortened V by 8 bases and J by 7 bases, and 20 bases separated the two germline ends. The CDR3 reads CASVLGTPASGYTF. Here the CDR3 DNA reads TGTGCCAGCGTATTGGGGACTCCGGCTTCTGGCTACACCTTC.

The genes are TRBV19 and TRBJ1-4; D unresolved. The germline CDR1 and CDR2 sequences are LNHDA and SQIVND (reference sequence). The CDR3 spans 14 residues. V lost 1 base and J 4 bases, leaving 7 bases between the germline ends. CDR3 residues: CASSIAGFNEKLFF. CDR3 DNA: TGTGCCAGTAGTATAGCGGGGTTTAATGAAAAACTGTTTTTT.

The J gene is TRBJ2-1, the V gene TRBV9; D is undetermined. V lost 2 bases, J lost 0 bases, and 6 bases lay in between. Germline V gene lookup returns CDR1 SGDLS and CDR2 YYNGEE. This CDR3 comprises 14 residues. The CDR3 DNA reads as TGTGCCAGCAGCGTGAGTAGCTCCTACAATGAGCAGTTCTTC. As protein: CASSVSSSYNEQFF. Drawing the rest from reference TRBV9 and TRBJ2-1, the complete variable domain is DSGVTQTPKHLITATGQRVTLRCSPRSGDLSVYWYQQSLDQGLQFLIQYYNGEERAKGNILERFSAQQFPDLHSELNLSSLELGDSALYFCASSVSSSYNEQFFGPGTRLTVL.

V and J are TRBV7-2 and TRBJ2-7; TRBD2 aligns across 8 bases. Germline lookup yields CDR1 SGHTA and CDR2 FQGNSA. Trimming took 5 bases from V and 1 from J; bases not matched to a gene: 7. The CDR3 is 15 residues long. DNA of the CDR3: TGTGCCAGCAGCCTAGGGACTAGTGTATCCTACGAGCAGTACTTC. Translation: CASSLGTSVSYEQYF.

V is TRBV10-3 and J is TRBJ1-2; maybe TRBD1 (6 bases). This CDR3 contains 14 residues. CDR1 ENHRY and CDR2 SYGVKD come from the germline V gene. Trimming left V 6 bases short and J 3 bases short, with 14 bases between. The CDR3: CAIRGQGWDYGYTF. DNA for the CDR3: TGTGCCATCAGAGGCCAGGGGTGGGACTATGGCTACACCTTC.

The chain is built from TRBV6-6 and TRBJ2-1; TRBD2 matches at 8 bases. J lost 9 bases, V lost 6 bases, and 10 bases had no gene match. Germline CDR1 reads MNHNY; CDR2 reads SVGAGI (reference sequence). This CDR3 is built from 14 residues. The CDR3 loop reads CASSPRGGGSEQFF. The CDR3 DNA is TGTGCCAGCAGCCCCCGGGGGGGAGGGAGTGAGCAGTTCTTC.

The gene calls are TRBV5-1 and TRBJ1-5, with D possibly being TRBD1 (5 bases). The V end lost 4 bases, the J end lost 11 bases, and 16 bases lay between the germline ends. The CDR3 spans 13 residues. In germline, CDR1 is SGHRS, CDR2 YFSETQ. The CDR3 spells CASSLTGGRTQHF. CDR3 coding DNA: TGCGCCAGCAGCCTTACGGGGGGAAGGACCCAGCATTTT.

The chain joins TRBV7-8 to TRBJ1-4; D remains unclear. Germline V gene data show CDR1 as SGHVS and CDR2 as FQNEAQ. This CDR3 has 14 residues. V lost 3 bases and J 2 bases, leaving 7 bases between the germline ends. The CDR3 nucleotides are TGTGCCAGCAGCTTCGGAGGGACTAATGAAAAACTGTTTTTT. Protein product: CASSFGGTNEKLFF.

The chain recombines TRBV6-6 with TRBJ1-5, with a weak D call TRBD1 (6 bases). In germline, CDR1 is MNHNY, CDR2 SVGAGI (reference sequence). Deletions cut 6 bases from V and 7 bases from J, with 16 bases between. The CDR3 sequence is 14 residues long. In DNA, the CDR3 is TGTGCCAGCAGCTACATTAACAGGGACCAGCCCCAGCATTTT. Translating gives CASSYINRDQPQHF.

The rearrangement uses TRBV9 and TRBJ2-2; tentative D call: TRBD2 (5 bases). Trimming pared 0 bases from V and 0 bases from J, leaving 9 bases between. Germline CDR1 reads SGDLS; CDR2 reads YYNGEE. This CDR3 has 16 residues. CDR3 loop: CASSVGGRTNTGELFF. The CDR3 nucleotides read TGTGCCAGCAGCGTAGGAGGGCGGACGAACACCGGGGAGCTGTTTTTT.

The chain has TRBV10-2 and TRBJ2-7; D is possibly TRBD2 (5 bases). The CDR3 spans 15 residues. The germline gives CDR1 WSHSY, CDR2 SAAADI. V lost 2 bases, J lost 6 bases, and 17 bases lay in between. The CDR3 bases are TGCGCCAGCAGTGAGGGGGAGACTAAGAAGGGCGAGCAGTACTTC. Its protein is CASSEGETKKGEQYF.

CDR3 bases: TGCGCCAGCAGCCAAGTCGTTCAGGTAGTAACAGATACGCAGTATTTT. It translates to CASSQVVQVVTDTQYF. The gene calls are TRBV4-3 and TRBJ2-3; D is undetermined. CDR1 is LGHNA and CDR2 is YSLEER in the germline V gene. V lost 1 base to trimming and J lost 3 bases, with 14 bases between them. The CDR3 runs to 16 residues.

The rearrangement joins TRBV7-8 to TRBJ2-2; D uncertain. Germline lookup yields CDR1 SGHVS and CDR2 FQNEAQ. With 7 bases removed from V and 1 base from J, the gap between germline ends came to 10 bases. This CDR3 region has 14 residues. The CDR3 DNA reads TGTGCCAGCACCCCGACGGGGAACACCGGGGAGCTGTTTTTT. Its translation is CASTPTGNTGELFF.

This clone was seen just once. The chain is built from TRBV7-3 and TRBJ1-1; D is unclear. The CDR3 has 13 amino acids. V was shortened by 0 bases and J by 4 bases, with 6 bases between the two germline ends. From germline, CDR1 is SGHTA and CDR2 FQGTGA. The CDR3: CASSLTLSTEAFF. In nucleotides, the CDR3 is TGTGCCAGCAGCTTAACGCTCAGCACTGAAGCTTTCTTT.

The chain has TRBV9 and TRBJ1-2; TRBD1 might be the D (5 bases). V was pared by 1 base and J by 4 bases, with 11 bases between. The CDR3 length is 14 residues. The V gene's germline CDR1 is SGDLS and CDR2 YYNGEE. CDR3 amino acids: CASSVQGSSYGYTF. In DNA form, the CDR3 reads TGTGCCAGCAGCGTACAGGGTTCCTCCTATGGCTACACCTTC.

The chain combines TRBV4-2 with TRBJ2-1; TRBD2 aligns across 15 bases. The length of the CDR3 is 16 residues. In germline, CDR1 is LGHNA, CDR2 YNFKEQ. V lost 0 bases to trimming and J lost 12 bases; unmatched junction nucleotides: 6. CDR3 nucleotide sequence: TGTGCCAGCAGCCAAGATCGGGGACTAGCGGGAGGAGGGCAGTTCTTC. Protein sequence: CASSQDRGLAGGGQFF.

The chain has TRBV11-2 and TRBJ2-7, with TRBD1 identical over 9 bases. V gave up 0 bases and J gave up 3 bases; unmatched junction bases: 3. This CDR3 region has 15 residues. Germline V lookup: CDR1 SGHAT, CDR2 FQNNGV. The CDR3 coding sequence is TGTGCCAGCAGCTTAGATACAGGGGGCTTCTACGAGCAGTACTTC. It encodes CASSLDTGGFYEQYF.

This clone has a single count. This chain joins TRBV11-2 and TRBJ1-2; D perhaps matches TRBD1 (5 bases). The CDR3 spans 13 residues. Trimming left V 3 bases short and J 6 bases short, with 11 bases between. Germline lookup yields CDR1 SGHAT and CDR2 FQNNGV. CDR3 in amino acids: CASSFDRGDGYTF. In DNA form, the CDR3 reads TGTGCCAGCAGCTTTGATCGGGGGGATGGCTACACCTTC.

V and J are TRBV6-6 and TRBJ1-4, with D unresolved. CDR3 length equals 11 residues. Germline-derived CDR1 and CDR2 are MNHNY and SVGAGI (reference sequence). V was pared by 5 bases and J by 7 bases, with 5 bases between. The DNA for the CDR3 is TGTGCCAGCAGTAAACTTGAAAAACTGTTTTTT. Its translation is CASSKLEKLFF.